The source of this TCR beta chain is a study of cytomegalovirus exposure and HLA in healthy donors. Whole-study context: Of approximately 400 genotyped donors, roughly 81% clustered with self-reported Caucasian donors.

Notes on this clone: Antigen unknown.

Broader study findings: A reported reduction in N-insertions relative to the roughly 710-donor mean was seen in an Asian-associated ancestry cluster in a later analysis. In a later analysis, TCR beta V- and J-gene trimming was associated with a missense DCLRE1C variant.

It was with 60 Vbeta and 13 Jbeta primers that the PCR ran. The method was immunoSEQ multiplex PCR; TCRdb's version includes in-frame clones alone and lacks a portion of them. The listing contains under 120,000 clones. CDR3 length: 12 amino acids. Trimming cost V 6 bases and J 7 bases, with 13 bases left between them. The germline CDR1 and CDR2 sequences are SQVTM and ANQGSEA. The chain uses TRBV29-1 and TRBJ2-1, with D perhaps matching TRBD1 (6 bases). The material sequenced was PBMCs. The receptor was isolated from a man aged 50 to 59 in good health and CMV-seronegative. CDR3 amino acids: CSVKTGPNEQFF. The CDR3, as DNA: TGCAGCGTCAAGACAGGCCCAAATGAGCAGTTCTTC.